This T cell receptor beta chain was documented in a study of CD8 T cells in ankylosing spondylitis. The count of this clonotype is one. TCRdb analysed the 5' RACE reads with MiXCR anew, one entry per CDR3 protein. The sample yields a few hundred thousand distinct CDR3 sequences, roughly 20% seen once. The CDR3 consists of 15 residues. The V and J ends lost 6 bases and 2 bases, in that order; junction bases with no gene match: 4. Germline values: CDR1 MNHEY, CDR2 SVGEGT. The chain has TRBV6-2 or TRBV6-3 and TRBJ2-2; 9 bases align to TRBD1. The specimen sequenced was blood, either unsorted or a sorted T cell fraction (not recorded which). The receptor's source is a female donor with ankylosing spondylitis or in good health (not recorded which). CDR3 nucleotides: TGTGCCAGCAGATCGGGACAGGGAAACACCGGGGAGCTGTTTTTT. Translation: CASRSGQGNTGELFF.